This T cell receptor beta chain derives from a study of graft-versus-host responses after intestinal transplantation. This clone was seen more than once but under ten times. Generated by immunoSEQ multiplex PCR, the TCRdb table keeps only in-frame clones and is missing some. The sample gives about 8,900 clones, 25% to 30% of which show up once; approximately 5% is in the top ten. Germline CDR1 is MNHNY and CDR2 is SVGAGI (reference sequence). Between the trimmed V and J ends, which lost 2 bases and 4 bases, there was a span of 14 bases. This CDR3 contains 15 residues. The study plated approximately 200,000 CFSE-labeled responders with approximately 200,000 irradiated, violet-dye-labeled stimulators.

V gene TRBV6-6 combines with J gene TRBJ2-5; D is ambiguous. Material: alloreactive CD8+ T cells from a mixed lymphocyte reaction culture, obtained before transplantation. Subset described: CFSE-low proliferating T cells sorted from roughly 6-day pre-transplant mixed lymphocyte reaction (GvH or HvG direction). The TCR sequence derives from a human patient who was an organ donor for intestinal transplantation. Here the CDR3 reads CASSYIRVQIETQYF. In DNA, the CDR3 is TGTGCCAGCAGTTACATCCGGGTACAGATAGAGACCCAGTACTTC.